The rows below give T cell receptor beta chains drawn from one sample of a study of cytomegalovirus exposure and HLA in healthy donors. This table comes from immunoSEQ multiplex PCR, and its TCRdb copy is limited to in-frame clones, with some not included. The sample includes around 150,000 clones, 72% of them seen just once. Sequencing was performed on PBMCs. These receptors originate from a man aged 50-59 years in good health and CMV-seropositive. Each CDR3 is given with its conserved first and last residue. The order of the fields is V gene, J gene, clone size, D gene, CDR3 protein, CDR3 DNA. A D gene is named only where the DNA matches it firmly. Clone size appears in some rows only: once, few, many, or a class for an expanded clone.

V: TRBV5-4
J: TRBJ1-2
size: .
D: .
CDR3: CASSLNSNYGYTF
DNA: TGTGCCAGCAGCTTGAACAGTAACTATGGCTACACCTTC

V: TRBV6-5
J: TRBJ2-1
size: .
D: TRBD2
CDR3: CASRSSGVTYNEQFF
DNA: TGTGCCAGCAGAAGTAGCGGGGTAACATACAATGAGCAGTTCTTC

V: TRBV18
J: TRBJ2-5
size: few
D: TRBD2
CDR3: CASSSGLAGETGETQYF
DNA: TGTGCCAGCTCCTCCGGGCTAGCGGGAGAAACTGGAGAGACCCAGTACTTC

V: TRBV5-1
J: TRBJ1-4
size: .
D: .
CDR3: CASRKGVDPDEKLFF
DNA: TGCGCCAGCAGAAAAGGGGTGGATCCGGACGAAAAACTGTTTTTT

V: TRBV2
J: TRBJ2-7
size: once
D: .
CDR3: CASSPVPEQYF
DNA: TGTGCCAGCAGCCCCGTCCCCGAGCAGTACTTC

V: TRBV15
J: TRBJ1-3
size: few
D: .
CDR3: CATSRRSSGNTIYF
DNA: TGTGCCACCAGCAGAAGGAGCTCTGGAAACACCATATATTTT

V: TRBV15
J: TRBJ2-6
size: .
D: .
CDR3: CATFGGLGSGANVLTF
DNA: TGTGCCACCTTTGGGGGCTTGGGCTCTGGGGCCAACGTCCTGACTTTC

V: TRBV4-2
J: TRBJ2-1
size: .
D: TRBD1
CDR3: CASSQRQGVRGEQFF
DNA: TGTGCCAGCAGCCAACGACAGGGAGTTAGGGGTGAGCAGTTCTTC

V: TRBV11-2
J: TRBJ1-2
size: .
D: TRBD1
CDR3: CASSGTGIFGYTF
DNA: TGTGCCAGCAGCGGGACAGGGATTTTTGGCTACACCTTC

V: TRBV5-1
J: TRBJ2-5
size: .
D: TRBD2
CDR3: CASSYGTSVYQETQYF
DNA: TGCGCCAGCAGCTACGGGACTAGCGTTTACCAAGAGACCCAGTACTTC

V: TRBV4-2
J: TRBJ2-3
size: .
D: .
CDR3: CASSLGVGGGTDTQYF
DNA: TGTGCCAGCAGCCTCGGGGTCGGCGGGGGCACAGATACGCAGTATTTT

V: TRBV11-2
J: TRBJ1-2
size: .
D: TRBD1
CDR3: CASSLRQGSDGYTF
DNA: TGTGCCAGCAGCTTAAGACAGGGTAGCGATGGCTACACCTTC

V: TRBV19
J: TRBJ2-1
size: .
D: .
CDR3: CASSTPRSRDEQFF
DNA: TGTGCCAGTAGTACCCCCAGGTCTCGCGATGAGCAGTTCTTC

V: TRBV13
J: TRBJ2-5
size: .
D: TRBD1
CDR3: CASSFPGQQETQYF
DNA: TGTGCCAGCAGCTTCCCGGGACAGCAAGAGACCCAGTACTTC

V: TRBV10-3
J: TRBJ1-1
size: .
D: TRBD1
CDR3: CAISRNDRGDTEAFF
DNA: TGTGCCATCAGCAGAAATGACAGGGGGGACACTGAAGCTTTCTTT

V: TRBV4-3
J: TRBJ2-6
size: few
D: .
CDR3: CASSQDPGAGANVLTF
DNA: TGCGCCAGCAGCCAAGACCCAGGGGCTGGGGCCAACGTCCTGACTTTC

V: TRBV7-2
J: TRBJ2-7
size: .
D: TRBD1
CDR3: CASRQDWTGGYEQYF
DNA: TGTGCCAGCAGGCAGGATTGGACAGGGGGCTACGAGCAGTACTTC

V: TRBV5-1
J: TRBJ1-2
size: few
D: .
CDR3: CASSPGQTQNYGYTF
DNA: TGCGCCAGCAGCCCCGGACAGACCCAGAACTATGGCTACACCTTC

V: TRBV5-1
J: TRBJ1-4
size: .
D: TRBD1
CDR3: CASGWTGWSEKLFF
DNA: TGCGCCAGCGGATGGACAGGGTGGAGCGAAAAACTGTTTTTT

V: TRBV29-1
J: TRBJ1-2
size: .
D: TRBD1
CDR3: CSVEDRGTGVNYGYTF
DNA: TGCAGCGTTGAAGATCGAGGAACAGGGGTGAACTATGGCTACACCTTC

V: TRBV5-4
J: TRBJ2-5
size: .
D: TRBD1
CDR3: CASSSYRGEVRIGETQYF
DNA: TGTGCCAGCAGCTCCTACAGGGGGGAGGTGAGGATAGGAGAGACCCAGTACTTC

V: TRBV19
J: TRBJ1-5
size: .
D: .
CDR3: CASRTQGLGLSNQPQHF
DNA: TGTGCCAGTAGAACACAGGGTCTGGGTCTTAGCAATCAGCCCCAGCATTTT

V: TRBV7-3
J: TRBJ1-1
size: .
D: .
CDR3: CASSLGRNTEAFF
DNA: TGTGCCAGCAGCTTAGGCAGGAACACTGAAGCTTTCTTT

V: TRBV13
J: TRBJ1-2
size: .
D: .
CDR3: CASSRGGTGGTANYGYTF
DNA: TGTGCCAGCAGCCGAGGGGGGACGGGGGGCACCGCTAACTATGGCTACACCTTC

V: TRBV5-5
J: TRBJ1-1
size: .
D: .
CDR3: CASSLAGYVAFF
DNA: TGTGCCAGCAGCTTGGCGGGGTATGTCGCTTTCTTT

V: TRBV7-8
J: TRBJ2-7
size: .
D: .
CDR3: CASSLEGTSYEQYF
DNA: TGTGCCAGCAGCTTAGAAGGGACTTCCTACGAGCAGTACTTC

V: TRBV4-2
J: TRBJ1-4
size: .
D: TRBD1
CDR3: CASSQEPHRGSNEKLFF
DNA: TGTGCCAGCAGCCAAGAACCGCACAGGGGGAGTAATGAAAAACTGTTTTTT

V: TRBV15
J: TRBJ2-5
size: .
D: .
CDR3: CATSRDQGQETQYF
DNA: TGTGCCACCAGCAGAGATCAGGGCCAAGAGACCCAGTACTTC

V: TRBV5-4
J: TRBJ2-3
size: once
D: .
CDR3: CASSRGAPPDTQYF
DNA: TGTGCCAGCAGCCGTGGGGCACCTCCGGATACGCAGTATTTT

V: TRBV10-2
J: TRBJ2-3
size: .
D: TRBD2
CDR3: CASSDPAGWIDTQYF
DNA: TGCGCCAGCAGTGACCCAGCGGGATGGATAGATACGCAGTATTTT

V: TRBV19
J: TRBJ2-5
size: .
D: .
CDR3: CASNPLGGSKIETQYF
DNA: TGTGCCAGTAACCCCCTGGGAGGCAGCAAGATAGAGACCCAGTACTTC

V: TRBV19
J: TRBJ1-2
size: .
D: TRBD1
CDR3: CASSPINLDRRYGYTF
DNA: TGTGCCAGTAGTCCAATCAATCTGGACAGGCGCTATGGCTACACCTTC

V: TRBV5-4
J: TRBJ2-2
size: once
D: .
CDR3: CASSLSRNTGELFF
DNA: TGTGCCAGCAGCTTGTCCAGGAACACCGGGGAGCTGTTTTTT

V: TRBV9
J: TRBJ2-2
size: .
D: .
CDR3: CASSVGGNTGELFF
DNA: TGTGCCAGCAGCGTAGGAGGGAACACCGGGGAGCTGTTTTTT

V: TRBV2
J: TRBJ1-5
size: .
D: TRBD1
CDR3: CASRKMTGERPQHF
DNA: TGTGCCAGCAGAAAGATGACAGGGGAACGGCCCCAGCATTTT

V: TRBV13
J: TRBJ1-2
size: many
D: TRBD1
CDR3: CASSLGTGGYGYTF
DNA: TGTGCCAGCAGCCTTGGGACAGGGGGCTATGGCTACACCTTC

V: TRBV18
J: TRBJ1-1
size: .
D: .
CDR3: CASSPIDRTNTEAFF
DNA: TGTGCCAGCTCACCAATCGACAGGACGAACACTGAAGCTTTCTTT

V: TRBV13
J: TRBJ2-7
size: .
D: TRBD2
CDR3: CASSSTTSGSSYEQYF
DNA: TGTGCCAGCAGCTCGACGACTAGCGGGAGCTCCTACGAGCAGTACTTC

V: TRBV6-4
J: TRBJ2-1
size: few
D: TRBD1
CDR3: CASSDSDRGSYNEQFF
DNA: TGTGCCAGCAGTGACTCAGACAGGGGCTCCTACAATGAGCAGTTCTTC

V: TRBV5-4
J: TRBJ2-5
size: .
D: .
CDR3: CASSLGVTQETQYF
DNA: TGTGCCAGCAGCTTGGGAGTCACCCAAGAGACCCAGTACTTC

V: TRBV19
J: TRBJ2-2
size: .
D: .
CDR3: CASSIEGQINTGELFF
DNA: TGTGCCAGTAGTATAGAGGGACAAATAAACACCGGGGAGCTGTTTTTT

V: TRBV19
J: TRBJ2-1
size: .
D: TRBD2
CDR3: CASSVLAGHYNEQFF
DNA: TGTGCCAGTAGTGTATTAGCGGGGCACTACAATGAGCAGTTCTTC

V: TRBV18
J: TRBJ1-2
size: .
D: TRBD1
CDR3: CASSPDREKGYTF
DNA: TGTGCCAGCTCACCAGACAGGGAGAAGGGCTACACCTTC

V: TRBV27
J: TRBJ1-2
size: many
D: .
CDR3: CASSPEGGYGYTF
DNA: TGTGCCAGCAGTCCCGAGGGAGGGTATGGCTACACCTTC

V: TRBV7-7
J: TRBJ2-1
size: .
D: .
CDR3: CASSLSHYNEQFF
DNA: TGTGCTAGCAGCTTATCACATTACAATGAGCAGTTCTTC

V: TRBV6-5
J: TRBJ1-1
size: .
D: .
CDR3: CASSYSRRNTEAFF
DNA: TGTGCCAGCAGTTACTCAAGGAGGAACACTGAAGCTTTCTTT

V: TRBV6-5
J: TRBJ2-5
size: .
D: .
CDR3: CASSYTGETQETQYF
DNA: TGTGCCAGCAGTTACACGGGGGAGACTCAAGAGACCCAGTACTTC

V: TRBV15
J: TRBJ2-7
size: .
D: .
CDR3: CATSRDGGYSYEQYF
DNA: TGTGCCACCAGCAGAGATGGCGGTTACTCCTACGAGCAGTACTTC

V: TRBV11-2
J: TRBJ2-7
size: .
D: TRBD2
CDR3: CASSHQLAGVSYEQYF
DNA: TGTGCCAGCAGCCACCAACTAGCGGGAGTCTCCTACGAGCAGTACTTC

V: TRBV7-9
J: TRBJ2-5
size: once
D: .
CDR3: CSSSLERETQYF
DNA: TGTTCCAGCAGCTTAGAACGGGAGACCCAGTACTTC

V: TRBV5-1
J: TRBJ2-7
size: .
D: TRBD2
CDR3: CASSGGGLAGEGTEEQYF
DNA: TGCGCCAGCAGCGGGGGGGGACTAGCGGGAGAGGGTACCGAGGAGCAGTACTTC

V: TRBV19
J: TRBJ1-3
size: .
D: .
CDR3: CASSMGGLNTIYF
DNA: TGTGCCAGTAGTATGGGGGGATTAAACACCATATATTTT

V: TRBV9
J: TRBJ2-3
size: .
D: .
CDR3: CASSVGGRTDTQYF
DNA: TGTGCCAGCAGCGTAGGAGGGCGCACAGATACGCAGTATTTT